Presented here are 20 T cell receptor beta chains from one specimen sequenced in a study of T cell responses to AZD1222 COVID-19 vaccine. TCRdb's copy holds only in-frame clones and misses some; the assay was immunoSEQ multiplex PCR. Among 100,000 to 150,000 clones listed, around 88% were seen once. Source: peripheral blood, taken on day 0 of MenACWY control vaccination. Every receptor here comes from an adult in good health.

This clone was found once. This chain connects TRBV6-5 to TRBJ1-3; 8 bases are shared with TRBD1. CDR1 is MNHEY and CDR2 is SVGAGI in the germline V gene. V gave up 6 bases and J gave up 9 bases; unmatched junction bases: 10. The CDR3 totals 14 residues. The CDR3 DNA sequence: TGTGCCAGCAGCCCCGAGGACAGGGAAGGCACCATATATTTT. Translation: CASSPEDREGTIYF.

The chain links TRBV7-6 to TRBJ2-1; D assignment may be TRBD1 or TRBD2 (5 bases each). CDR1 is SGHVS, CDR2 FNYEAQ, per germline. The CDR3 runs to 16 residues. V lost 1 base to trimming and J lost 4 bases, with 14 bases between them. DNA of the CDR3: TGTGCCAGCAGCTTAGGCCCGGGACCGAAATACAATGAGCAGTTCTTC. Translation gives CASSLGPGPKYNEQFF.

The chain has TRBV4-1 and TRBJ1-3; D is unresolved. Between the trimmed V and J ends, which lost 2 bases and 0 bases, there was a span of 11 bases. This CDR3 contains 16 residues. Germline values: CDR1 MGHRA, CDR2 YSYEKL. The CDR3 reads CASSQLDGLSGNTIYF. CDR3 sequence (DNA): TGCGCCAGCAGCCAATTGGACGGACTCTCTGGAAACACCATATATTTT.

This chain joins TRBV3-1 (or the pseudogene TRBV3-2) and TRBJ2-1, with D perhaps matching TRBD1 or TRBD2 (5 bases each). Per germline, CDR1 LGHDT and CDR2 YNNKEL (reference sequence). With 0 bases removed from V and 8 bases from J, the gap between germline ends came to 20 bases. The CDR3 loop spans 17 amino acids. CDR3 sequence: CASSQEWDPDSPDEQFF. Here the CDR3 DNA reads TGTGCCAGCAGCCAAGAATGGGACCCCGACTCGCCAGATGAGCAGTTCTTC.

The CDR3 bases are TGTGCCATCAGTGTGGAAAGGGCTGGAAACACCATATATTTT. Its translation: CAISVERAGNTIYF. The J gene is TRBJ1-3, the V gene TRBV10-3; D is undetermined. Germline-derived CDR1 and CDR2 are ENHRY and SYGVKD. The CDR3 contains 14 residues. V lost 4 bases, J lost 2 bases, and 9 bases lay in between.

CDR3 sequence: CASSTLPGQGAKPQHF. The CDR3 DNA reads TGTGCCAGTAGTACCCTACCGGGACAGGGGGCCAAGCCCCAGCATTTT. V gene TRBV19 combines with J gene TRBJ1-5, with TRBD1 matching over 12 bases. Germline values: CDR1 LNHDA, CDR2 SQIVND (reference sequence). The CDR3 loop spans 16 amino acids. The J segment lost 8 bases and the V segment lost 4 bases, leaving 9 bases of the junction unmatched.

The chain combines TRBV11-3 with TRBJ1-4; the match to TRBD1 covers 7 bases. The germline CDR1 and CDR2 sequences are SGHNT and YENEEA. This CDR3 has 16 amino acids. V was pared by 1 base and J by 6 bases, with 8 bases of the junction left unmatched. This chain's CDR3 is CASSLAQTGPDEKLFF. The CDR3 DNA is TGTGCCAGCAGCTTAGCCCAGACAGGGCCGGATGAAAAACTGTTTTTT.

V is TRBV3-1 (or the pseudogene TRBV3-2) and J is TRBJ2-3, with D unresolved. This CDR3 comprises 15 residues. In germline, CDR1 is LGHDT, CDR2 YNNKEL (reference sequence). V was trimmed by 0 bases and J by 1 base, leaving 8 bases between them. The CDR3 here is CASSQEVAGTDTQYF. CDR3 in DNA: TGTGCCAGCAGCCAAGAAGTGGCAGGCACAGATACGCAGTATTTT.

The chain is built from TRBV6-1 and TRBJ2-7, with 9 nucleotides matching TRBD2. This CDR3 is 15 amino acids long. Germline V lookup: CDR1 MNHNS, CDR2 SASEGT. Germline trimming cut 1 base from V and 2 bases from J; bases unmatched to any gene: 3. CDR3 DNA: TGTGCCAGCAGTGAAGGGGTAGCGGGAGCCTACGAGCAGTACTTC. Protein product: CASSEGVAGAYEQYF.

This clone was observed a single time. V usage is TRBV7-9 and J usage is TRBJ1-2; no clear D gene. Germline-derived CDR1 and CDR2 are SEHNR and FQNEAQ (reference sequence). The CDR3 has 15 amino acids. Trimming removed 3 bases at V and 8 bases at J, with 19 bases between. CDR3 DNA sequence: TGTGCCAGCAGCTTCCTCGTGATACCAACTCTCGGCTACACCTTC. Residues: CASSFLVIPTLGYTF.

The rearrangement uses TRBV6-1 and TRBJ1-1; D perhaps matches TRBD1 (5 bases). The CDR3 consists of 11 residues. Per germline, CDR1 MNHNS and CDR2 SASEGT. V was trimmed by 8 bases and J by 3 bases, leaving 7 bases between them. CDR3: CASRGDTEAFF. CDR3 DNA: TGTGCCAGCCGAGGGGACACTGAAGCTTTCTTT.

This chain uses TRBV5-1 with TRBJ2-2, with 8 bases aligning to TRBD2. The CDR3 loop spans 16 amino acids. J gave up 4 bases and V 0 bases, and 5 bases lay outside the gene matches. The germline CDR1 and CDR2 sequences are SGHRS and YFSETQ. The CDR3: CASSLGSGSVTGELFF. DNA for the CDR3: TGCGCCAGCAGCTTGGGGAGCGGGAGTGTCACCGGGGAGCTGTTTTTT.

The genes are TRBV11-3 and TRBJ2-1; D uncertain. Germline V gene sequence: CDR1 SGHNT, CDR2 YENEEA. V was trimmed by 4 bases and J by 3 bases, leaving 4 bases between them. The CDR3 loop spans 12 amino acids. CDR3 sequence: CASSSNYNEQFF. The CDR3 DNA follows: TGTGCCAGCAGCTCCAACTACAATGAGCAGTTCTTC.

The V call is TRBV7-3, the J call TRBJ2-5; D is possibly TRBD1 (5 bases). This CDR3 contains 14 residues. Germline V gene sequence: CDR1 SGHTA, CDR2 FQGTGA. Trimming shortened V by 1 base and J by 5 bases, and 11 bases separated the two germline ends. The DNA for the CDR3 is TGTGCCAGCAGCTTAATTGGGGCAGGGGAGACCCAGTACTTC. This translates into CASSLIGAGETQYF.

V usage is TRBV6-1 and J usage is TRBJ1-5, with D possibly TRBD1 on 6 matching bases. The CDR3 extends over 15 amino acids. The V gene's germline CDR1 is MNHNS and CDR2 SASEGT. V was pared by 1 base and J by 4 bases, with 11 bases between. The CDR3 region has the DNA TGTGCCAGCAGTGAAGAAGGGACACGTAATCAGCCCCAGCATTTT. It codes for CASSEEGTRNQPQHF.

The rearrangement links TRBV7-9 to TRBJ2-7, with D perhaps TRBD1 (7 bases). This CDR3 has 13 residues. V lost 5 bases and J lost 4, with 12 bases in between. From germline, CDR1 is SEHNR and CDR2 FQNEAQ (reference sequence). DNA for the CDR3: TGTGCCAGCAGCCCCAGGGGGGATTACGAGCAGTACTTC. Protein sequence: CASSPRGDYEQYF.

The V gene is TRBV28, the J gene TRBJ1-5; D call uncertain. In germline, CDR1 is MDHEN, CDR2 SYDVKM. The CDR3 has 14 amino acids. Trimming took 8 bases from V and 7 from J, leaving 18 bases between them. CDR3 protein: CASGVAGARQPQHF. In DNA form, the CDR3 reads TGTGCCAGCGGTGTAGCGGGCGCGCGCCAGCCCCAGCATTTT.

This chain links TRBV27 with TRBJ2-3; 9 positions match TRBD2. Germline V gives CDR1 MNHEY, CDR2 SMNVEV (reference sequence). Trimming cost V 6 bases and J 10 bases; bases outside gene matches: 8. The CDR3 extends over 13 amino acids. In DNA, the CDR3 is TGTGCCAGCAGCCCGGGACTAGCTTTCTCGCAGTATTTT. This translates into CASSPGLAFSQYF.

This sequence joins TRBV18 and TRBJ1-1; D is ambiguous. There are 15 residues in the CDR3. CDR1 KGHSH and CDR2 LQKENI come from the germline V gene. Trimming took 0 bases from V and 1 from J, leaving 9 bases between them. The CDR3 nucleotides are TGTGCCAGCTCACCACCGGCGGGGTCGAACACTGAAGCTTTCTTT. Its translation is CASSPPAGSNTEAFF.

The chain joins TRBV19 to TRBJ1-5, with a tentative D call TRBD1 (6 bases). This CDR3 has 16 amino acids. In germline, CDR1 is LNHDA, CDR2 SQIVND (reference sequence). V gave up 1 base and J gave up 3 bases, with 13 bases separating them. The CDR3 DNA reads TGTGCCAGTAGTATAGTGCGGGGGCCTTACAATCAGCCCCAGCATTTT. Its translation is CASSIVRGPYNQPQHF. Full variable domain (outside the CDR3, taken from reference TRBV19 and TRBJ1-5): DGGITQSPKYLFRKEGQNVTLSCEQNLNHDAMYWYRQDPGQGLRLIYYSQIVNDFQKGDIAEGYSVSREKKESFPLTVTSAQKNPTAFYLCASSIVRGPYNQPQHFGDGTRLSIL.